This entry features one T cell receptor beta chain sequence. Antigen: not known. Trimming left V 0 bases short and J 1 base short, with 7 bases between. CDR3 length equals 14 residues. In germline, CDR1 is MNHEY, CDR2 SMNVEV (reference sequence). The sample is drawn from a study of cytomegalovirus exposure and HLA in healthy donors. Study context: The 120 validation repertoires, a later analysis reported, used the same platform as the 550 to 700 repertoires from the first cohort.

Clones were read by immunoSEQ multiplex PCR, and TCRdb kept only the in-frame ones, dropping some. This table has roughly 100,000 clones, around 96% appearing once. General observations from the study: Subsequent analysis revealed that first-cohort TCR clusters tended to co-occur in the 120 or so validation repertoires.

The V call is TRBV27, the J call TRBJ2-7; unclear D gene. This sequence originates from a young woman in good health and CMV-seronegative. The specimen sequenced was PBMCs. CDR3 protein: CASSLSLGSYEQYF. The CDR3 DNA follows: TGTGCCAGCAGTTTATCGCTCGGTTCCTACGAGCAGTACTTC.